This T cell receptor beta chain appears in the sequencing data of a study of cytomegalovirus exposure and HLA in healthy donors. The PCR contained 60 Vbeta and 13 Jbeta primers. Here immunoSEQ multiplex PCR was the method, and the copy in TCRdb shows in-frame clones only, minus some. The sample data list under 40,000 clones. With regard to this clone: Its target is unknown.

Whole-study findings and limits: The authors listed over 150 TCR beta chains as cytomegalovirus-associated. Reports state that TCR beta sequences accurately predicted most subjects' HLA-A and HLA-B alleles. Rare TCR sequences dominated, though some public TCRs recurred in many donors.

CDR3 length: 15 residues. Germline V gene data show CDR1 as SGHNT and CDR2 as YYREEE (reference sequence). V lost 0 bases and J lost 8, with 15 bases in between. The receptor was derived from a woman aged 40 to 49 in good health and CMV-seropositive. This sequence joins TRBV5-4 and TRBJ2-1, with a possible D match to TRBD1 (6 bases). Sequences were obtained from PBMCs. CDR3 nucleotide sequence: TGTGCCAGCAGCTTGGGGGGGCTTGAGGGCGATGAGCAGTTCTTC. Protein product: CASSLGGLEGDEQFF. Full variable domain (remainder filled in from reference TRBV5-4 and TRBJ2-1): ETGVTQSPTHLIKTRGQQVTLRCSSQSGHNTVSWYQQALGQGPQFIFQYYREEENGRGNFPPRFSGLQFPNYSSELNVNALELDDSALYLCASSLGGLEGDEQFFGPGTRLTVL.